Listed below are T cell receptor beta chains from one sample, sequenced in a study of TIL therapy for anti-PD-1-resistant metastatic lung cancer. Sequenced by immunoSEQ multiplex PCR; TCRdb stores in-frame clones only, minus some. The sample lists approximately 92,000 clones; roughly 65% were seen once. The source was tumor tissue, collected at baseline. The receptors shown here come from a person aged 25 to 85 with non-small cell lung cancer. Both conserved end residues are part of each CDR3. A D gene is named only where the DNA matches it firmly.

v_call,d_call,j_call,cdr3_aa
TRBV9,TRBD2,TRBJ2-1,CASSDLLAGSNEQFF
TRBV28,.,TRBJ2-5,CASSPEGGDQETQYF
TRBV28,.,TRBJ2-3,CASTLRVGDTQYF
TRBV5-5,TRBD2,TRBJ2-7,CASSLGGLAGRSYEQYF
TRBV12-3/TRBV12-4,TRBD1,TRBJ2-1,CASSGTGWSEQFF
TRBV19,.,TRBJ1-3,CASSPTPNSGNTIYF
TRBV19,TRBD1,TRBJ2-7,CASSSRTGGLREQYF
TRBV14,.,TRBJ1-1,CASSLGAGNTEAFF
TRBV5-4,TRBD2,TRBJ2-5,CASSARLAGYETQYF
TRBV19,.,TRBJ2-1,CASSPPGTFYNEQFF
TRBV13,TRBD1,TRBJ1-2,CASSPGTVSGGYTF
TRBV30,.,TRBJ1-4,CAWQRRASEKLFF
TRBV3-1/TRBV3-2,.,TRBJ1-1,CASSHGWERYTEAFF
TRBV15,.,TRBJ2-7,CATSTSRGGSYEQYF
TRBV27,.,TRBJ1-5,CASSSSREPQHF
TRBV14,TRBD1,TRBJ1-1,CASSRDRRTEAFF
TRBV27,TRBD1,TRBJ1-5,CASSLYGTGGLQPQHF
TRBV7-2,.,TRBJ1-4,CASSFGEGGEKLFF
TRBV7-3,TRBD2,TRBJ2-3,CASSAGLAVDTQYF
TRBV7-6,TRBD1,TRBJ2-1,CASKTGADEQFF
TRBV24-1,.,TRBJ1-2,CATSDSDYGYTF
TRBV27,.,TRBJ2-6,CASSFSLSGANVLTF
TRBV7-9,.,TRBJ2-5,CASNGRSTETQYF